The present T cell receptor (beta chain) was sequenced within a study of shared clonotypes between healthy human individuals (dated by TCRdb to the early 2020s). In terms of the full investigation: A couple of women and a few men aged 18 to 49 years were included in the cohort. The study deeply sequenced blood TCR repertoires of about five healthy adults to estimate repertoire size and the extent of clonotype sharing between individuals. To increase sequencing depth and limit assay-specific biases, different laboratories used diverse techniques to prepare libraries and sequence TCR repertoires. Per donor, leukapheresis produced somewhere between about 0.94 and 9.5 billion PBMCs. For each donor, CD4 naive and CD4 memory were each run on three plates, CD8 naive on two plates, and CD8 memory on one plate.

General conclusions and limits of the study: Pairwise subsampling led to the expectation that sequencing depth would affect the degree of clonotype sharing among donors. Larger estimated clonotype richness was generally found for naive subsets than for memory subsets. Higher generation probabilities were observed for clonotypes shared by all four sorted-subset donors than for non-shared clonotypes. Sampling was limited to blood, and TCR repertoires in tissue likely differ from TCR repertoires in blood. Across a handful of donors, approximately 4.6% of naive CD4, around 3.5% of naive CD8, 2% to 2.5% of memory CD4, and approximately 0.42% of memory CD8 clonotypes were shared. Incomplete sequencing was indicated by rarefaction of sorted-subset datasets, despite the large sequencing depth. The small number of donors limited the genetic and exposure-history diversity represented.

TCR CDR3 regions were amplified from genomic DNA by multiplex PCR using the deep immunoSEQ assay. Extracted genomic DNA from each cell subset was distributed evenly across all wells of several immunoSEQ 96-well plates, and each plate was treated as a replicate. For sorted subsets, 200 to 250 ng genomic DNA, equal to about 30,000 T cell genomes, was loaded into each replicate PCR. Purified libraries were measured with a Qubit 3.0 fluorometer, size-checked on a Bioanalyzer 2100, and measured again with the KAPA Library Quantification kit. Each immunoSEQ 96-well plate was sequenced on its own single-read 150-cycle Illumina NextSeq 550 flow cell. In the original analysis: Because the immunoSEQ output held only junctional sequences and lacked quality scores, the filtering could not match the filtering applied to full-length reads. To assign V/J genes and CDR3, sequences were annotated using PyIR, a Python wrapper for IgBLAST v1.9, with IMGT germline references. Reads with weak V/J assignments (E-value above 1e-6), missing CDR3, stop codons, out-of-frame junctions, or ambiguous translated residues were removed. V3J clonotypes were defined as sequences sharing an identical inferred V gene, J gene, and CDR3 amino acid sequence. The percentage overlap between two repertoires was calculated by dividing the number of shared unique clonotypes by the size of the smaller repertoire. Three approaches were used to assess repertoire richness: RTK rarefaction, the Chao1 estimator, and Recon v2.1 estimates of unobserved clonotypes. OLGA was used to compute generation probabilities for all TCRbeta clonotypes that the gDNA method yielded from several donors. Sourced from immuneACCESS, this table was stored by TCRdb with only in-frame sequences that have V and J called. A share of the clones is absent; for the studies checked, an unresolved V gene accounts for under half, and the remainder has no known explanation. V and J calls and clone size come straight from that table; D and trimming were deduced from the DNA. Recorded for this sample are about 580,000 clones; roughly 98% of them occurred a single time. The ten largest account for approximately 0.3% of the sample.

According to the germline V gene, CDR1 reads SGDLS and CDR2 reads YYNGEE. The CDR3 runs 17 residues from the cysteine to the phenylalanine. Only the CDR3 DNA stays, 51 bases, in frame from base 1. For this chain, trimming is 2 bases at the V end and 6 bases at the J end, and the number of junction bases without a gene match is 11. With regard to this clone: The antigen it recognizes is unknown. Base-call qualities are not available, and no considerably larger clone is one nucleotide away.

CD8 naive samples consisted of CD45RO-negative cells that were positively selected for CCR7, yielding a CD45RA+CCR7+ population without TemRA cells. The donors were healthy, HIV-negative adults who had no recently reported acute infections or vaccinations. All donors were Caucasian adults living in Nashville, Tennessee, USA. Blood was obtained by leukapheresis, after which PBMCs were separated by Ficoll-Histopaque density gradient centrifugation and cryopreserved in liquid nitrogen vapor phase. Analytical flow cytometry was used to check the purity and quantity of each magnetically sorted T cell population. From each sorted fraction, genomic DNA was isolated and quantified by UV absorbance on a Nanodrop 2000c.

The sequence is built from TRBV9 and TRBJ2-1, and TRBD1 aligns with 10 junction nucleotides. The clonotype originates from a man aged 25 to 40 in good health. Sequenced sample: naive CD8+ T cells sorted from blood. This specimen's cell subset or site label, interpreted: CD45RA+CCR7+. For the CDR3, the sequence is CASSVVGTGVSSNEQFF. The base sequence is TGTGCCAGCAGCGTCGTCGGGACAGGGGTGTCTAGCAATGAGCAGTTCTTC. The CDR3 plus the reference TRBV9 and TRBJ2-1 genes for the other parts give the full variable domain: DSGVTQTPKHLITATGQRVTLRCSPRSGDLSVYWYQQSLDQGLQFLIQYYNGEERAKGNILERFSAQQFPDLHSELNLSSLELGDSALYFCASSVVGTGVSSNEQFFGPGTRLTVL.